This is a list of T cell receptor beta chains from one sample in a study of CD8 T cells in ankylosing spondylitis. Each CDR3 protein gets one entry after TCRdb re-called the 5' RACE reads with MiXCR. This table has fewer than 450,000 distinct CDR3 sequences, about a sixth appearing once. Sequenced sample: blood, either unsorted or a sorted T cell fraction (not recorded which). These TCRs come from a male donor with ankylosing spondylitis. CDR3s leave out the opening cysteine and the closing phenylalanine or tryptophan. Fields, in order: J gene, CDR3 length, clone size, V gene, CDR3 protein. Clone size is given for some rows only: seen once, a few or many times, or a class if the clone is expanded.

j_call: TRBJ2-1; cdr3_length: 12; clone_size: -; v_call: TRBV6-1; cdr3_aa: AGRRDNNYNEQF
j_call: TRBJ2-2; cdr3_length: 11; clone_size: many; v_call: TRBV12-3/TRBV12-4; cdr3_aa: ASSSLVAGELF
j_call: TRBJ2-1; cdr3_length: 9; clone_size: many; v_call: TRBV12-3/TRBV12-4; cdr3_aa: ASSNVNEQF
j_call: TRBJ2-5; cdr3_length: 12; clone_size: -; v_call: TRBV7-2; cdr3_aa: ASRDRGTSETQY
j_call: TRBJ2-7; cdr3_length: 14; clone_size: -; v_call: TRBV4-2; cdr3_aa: ASSQEWTSGTYEQY
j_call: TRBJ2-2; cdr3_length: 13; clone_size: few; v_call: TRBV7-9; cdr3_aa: ASSLWPANTGELF
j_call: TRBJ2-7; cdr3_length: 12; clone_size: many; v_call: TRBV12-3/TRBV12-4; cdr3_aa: ASSRLAGSYEQY
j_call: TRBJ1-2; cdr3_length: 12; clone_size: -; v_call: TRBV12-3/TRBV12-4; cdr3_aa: ASSDRGRVYGYT
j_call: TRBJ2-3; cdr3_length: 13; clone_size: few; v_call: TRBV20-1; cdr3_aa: SARDRSRVPDTQY
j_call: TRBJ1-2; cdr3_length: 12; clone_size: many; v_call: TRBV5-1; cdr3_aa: ASSFDSGNYGYT
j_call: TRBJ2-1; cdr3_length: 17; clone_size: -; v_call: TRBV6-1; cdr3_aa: ASSESSRGRVSSYNEQF
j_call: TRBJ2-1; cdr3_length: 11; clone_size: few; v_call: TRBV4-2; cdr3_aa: ASSRVRGAQQF
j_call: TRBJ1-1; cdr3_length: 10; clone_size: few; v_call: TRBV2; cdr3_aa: ASSEGVGEAF
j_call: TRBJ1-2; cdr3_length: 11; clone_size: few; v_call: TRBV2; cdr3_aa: ASSDKGPYGYT
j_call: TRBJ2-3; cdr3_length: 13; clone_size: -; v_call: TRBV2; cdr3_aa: ASSQLAGGRDTQY
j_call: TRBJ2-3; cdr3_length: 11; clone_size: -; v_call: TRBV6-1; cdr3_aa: ASRGGATDTQY
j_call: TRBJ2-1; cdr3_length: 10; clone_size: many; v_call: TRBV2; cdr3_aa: ASRITKNEQF
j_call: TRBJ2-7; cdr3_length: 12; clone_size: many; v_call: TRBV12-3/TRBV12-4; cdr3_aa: ASSPLGGSYEQY
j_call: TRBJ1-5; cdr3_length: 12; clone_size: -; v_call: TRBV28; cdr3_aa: ASSQTGSNQPQH
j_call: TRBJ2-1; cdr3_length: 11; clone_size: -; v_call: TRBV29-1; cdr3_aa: SVGTSVYNEQF
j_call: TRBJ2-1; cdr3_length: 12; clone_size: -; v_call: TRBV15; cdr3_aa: ATSRLAGFNEQF
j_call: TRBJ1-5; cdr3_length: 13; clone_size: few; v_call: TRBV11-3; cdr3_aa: ASSLLGGNNQPQH
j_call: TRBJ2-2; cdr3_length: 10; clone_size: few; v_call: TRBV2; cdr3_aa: ASTDSTGELF
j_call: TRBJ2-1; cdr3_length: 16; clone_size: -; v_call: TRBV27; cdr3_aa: ASSLFSLAGNMVNEQF
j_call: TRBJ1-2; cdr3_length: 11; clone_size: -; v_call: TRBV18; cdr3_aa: ASSPAETYGYT
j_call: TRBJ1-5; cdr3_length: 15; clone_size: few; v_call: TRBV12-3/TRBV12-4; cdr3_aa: ASSQTQGAIGNQPQH
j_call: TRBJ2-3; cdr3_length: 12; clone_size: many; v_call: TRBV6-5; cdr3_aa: ASSYSTGRDTQY
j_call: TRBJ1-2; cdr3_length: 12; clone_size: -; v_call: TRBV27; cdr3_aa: ASSAGDRGYGYT
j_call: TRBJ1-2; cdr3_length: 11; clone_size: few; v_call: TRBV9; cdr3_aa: ASSVREYYGYT
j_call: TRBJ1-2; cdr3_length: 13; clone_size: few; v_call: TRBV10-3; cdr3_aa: AISKAEGSGYGYT
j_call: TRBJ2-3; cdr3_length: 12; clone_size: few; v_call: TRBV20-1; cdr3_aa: SARVPFRTDTQY
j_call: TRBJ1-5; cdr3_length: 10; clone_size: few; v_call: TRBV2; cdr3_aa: ASSYVNQPQH
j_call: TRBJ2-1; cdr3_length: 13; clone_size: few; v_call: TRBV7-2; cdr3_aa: ASSLIRENNNEQF
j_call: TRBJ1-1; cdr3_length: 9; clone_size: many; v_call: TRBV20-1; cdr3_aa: SANRDTEAF
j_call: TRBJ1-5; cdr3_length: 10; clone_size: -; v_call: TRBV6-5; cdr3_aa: ASRQGDQPQH
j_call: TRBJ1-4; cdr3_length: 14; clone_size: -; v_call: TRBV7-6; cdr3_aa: ASRKFAGATNEKLF
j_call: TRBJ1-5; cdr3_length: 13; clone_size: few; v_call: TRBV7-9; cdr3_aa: ASSSGPRRNQPQH
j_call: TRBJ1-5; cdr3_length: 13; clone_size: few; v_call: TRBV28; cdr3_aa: ASSRRQGINQPQH
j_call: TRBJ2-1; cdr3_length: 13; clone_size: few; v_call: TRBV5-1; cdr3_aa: ASSTVTGKYNEQF
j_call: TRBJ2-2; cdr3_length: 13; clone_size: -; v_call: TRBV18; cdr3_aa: ASSPRQANTGELF
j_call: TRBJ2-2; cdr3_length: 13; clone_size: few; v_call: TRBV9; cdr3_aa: ASSVAQGGTGELF
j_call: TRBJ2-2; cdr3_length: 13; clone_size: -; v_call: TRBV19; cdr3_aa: ASKSGTGRTGELF
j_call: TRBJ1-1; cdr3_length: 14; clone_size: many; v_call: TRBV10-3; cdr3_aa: AISESVGGTGTEAF
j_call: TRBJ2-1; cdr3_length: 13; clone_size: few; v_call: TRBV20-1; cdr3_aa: SAGTSGRASSEQF
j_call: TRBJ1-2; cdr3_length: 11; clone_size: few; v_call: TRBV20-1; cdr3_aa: SARRQSNYGYT
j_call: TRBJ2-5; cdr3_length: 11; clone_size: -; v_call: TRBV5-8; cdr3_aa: ASRSTGQETQY
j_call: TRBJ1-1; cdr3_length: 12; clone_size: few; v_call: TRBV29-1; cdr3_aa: SVVVRTRGNEAF
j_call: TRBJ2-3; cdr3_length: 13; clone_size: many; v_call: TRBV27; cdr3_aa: ASSSSGGPTDTQY
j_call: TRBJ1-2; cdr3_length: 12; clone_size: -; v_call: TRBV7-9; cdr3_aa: ASSLVVESYGYT
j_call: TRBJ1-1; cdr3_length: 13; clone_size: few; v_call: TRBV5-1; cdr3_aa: ASSLTRMVGTEAF
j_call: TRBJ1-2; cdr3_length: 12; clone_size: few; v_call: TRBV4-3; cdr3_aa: ASSRGGTSGGYT